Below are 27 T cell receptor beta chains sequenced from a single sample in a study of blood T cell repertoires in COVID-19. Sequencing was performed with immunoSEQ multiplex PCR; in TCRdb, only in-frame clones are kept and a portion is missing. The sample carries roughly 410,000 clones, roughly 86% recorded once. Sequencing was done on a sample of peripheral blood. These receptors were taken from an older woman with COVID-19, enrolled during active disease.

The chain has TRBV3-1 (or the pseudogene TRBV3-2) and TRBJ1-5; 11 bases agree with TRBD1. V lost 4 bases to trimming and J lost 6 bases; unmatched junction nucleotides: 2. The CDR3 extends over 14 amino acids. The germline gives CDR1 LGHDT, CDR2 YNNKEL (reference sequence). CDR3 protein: CASSRTGGSQPQHF. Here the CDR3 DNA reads TGTGCCAGCAGCCGGACAGGGGGCAGTCAGCCCCAGCATTTT.

CDR3 bases: TGTGCCAGCAGTTTAGGAGGAGGAGTCTATGGCTACACCTTC. It yields the protein CASSLGGGVYGYTF. This chain links TRBV27 with TRBJ1-2, with D unclear. V was clipped by 2 bases and J by 4 bases, with 11 bases between them. The CDR3 loop spans 14 amino acids. Germline CDR1 is MNHEY and CDR2 is SMNVEV (reference sequence).

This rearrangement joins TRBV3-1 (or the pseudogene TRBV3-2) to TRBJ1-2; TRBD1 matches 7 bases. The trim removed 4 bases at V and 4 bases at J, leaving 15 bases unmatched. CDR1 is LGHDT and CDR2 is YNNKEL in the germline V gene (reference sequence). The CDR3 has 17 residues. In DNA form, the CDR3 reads TGTGCCAGCAGCCTACGGGAAATAAACAGGGGACGCTATGGCTACACCTTC. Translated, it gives CASSLREINRGRYGYTF.

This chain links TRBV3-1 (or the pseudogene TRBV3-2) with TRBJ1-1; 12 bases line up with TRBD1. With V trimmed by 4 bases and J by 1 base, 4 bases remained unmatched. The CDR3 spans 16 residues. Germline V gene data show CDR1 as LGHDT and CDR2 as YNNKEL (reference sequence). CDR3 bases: TGTGCCAGCAGCCCGGGGACAGGGGGCAGGAACACTGAAGCTTTCTTT. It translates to CASSPGTGGRNTEAFF.

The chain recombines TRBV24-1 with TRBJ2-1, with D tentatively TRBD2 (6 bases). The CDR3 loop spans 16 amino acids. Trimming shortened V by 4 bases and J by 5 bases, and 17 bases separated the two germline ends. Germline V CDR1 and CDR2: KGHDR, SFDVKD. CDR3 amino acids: CATSEGGIYADNEQFF. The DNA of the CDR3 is TGTGCCACCAGTGAGGGGGGAATTTACGCCGACAATGAGCAGTTCTTC.

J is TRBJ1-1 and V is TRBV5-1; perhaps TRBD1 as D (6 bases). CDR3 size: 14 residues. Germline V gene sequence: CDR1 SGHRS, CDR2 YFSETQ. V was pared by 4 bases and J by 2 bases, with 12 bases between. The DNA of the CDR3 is TGCGCCAGCAGCCTCCTGGGGGCAAACACTGAAGCTTTCTTT. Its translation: CASSLLGANTEAFF.

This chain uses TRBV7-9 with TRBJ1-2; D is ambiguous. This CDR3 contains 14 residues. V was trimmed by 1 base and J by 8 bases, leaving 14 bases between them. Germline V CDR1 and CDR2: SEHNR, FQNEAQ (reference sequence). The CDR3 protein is CASSLGTDAGGYTF. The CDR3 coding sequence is TGTGCCAGCAGCTTAGGGACCGATGCGGGAGGCTACACCTTC.

The DNA of the CDR3 is TGCAGCGTTCAACAGGGGGCAGGCGCTTCCAATGAAAAACTGTTTTTT. Protein sequence: CSVQQGAGASNEKLFF. This chain connects TRBV29-1 to TRBJ1-4; 9 bases agree with TRBD1. The ends lost 5 bases at V and 5 bases at J; junction bases unmatched: 12. The germline V gene encodes CDR1 SQVTM and CDR2 ANQGSEA. This CDR3 has 16 amino acids.

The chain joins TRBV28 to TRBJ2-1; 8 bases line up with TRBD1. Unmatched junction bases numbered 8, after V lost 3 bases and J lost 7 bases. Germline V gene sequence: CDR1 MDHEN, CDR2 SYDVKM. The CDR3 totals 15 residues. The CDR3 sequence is CASSLTAGGRNEQFF. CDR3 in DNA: TGTGCCAGCAGTTTGACTGCAGGGGGCAGGAATGAGCAGTTCTTC. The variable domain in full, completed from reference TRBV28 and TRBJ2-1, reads DVKVTQSSRYLVKRTGEKVFLECVQDMDHENMFWYRQDPGLGLRLIYFSYDVKMKEKGDIPEGYSVSREKKERFSLILESASTNQTSMYLCASSLTAGGRNEQFFGPGTRLTVL.

The CDR3 spells CASSIVVSGNQPQHF. CDR3 in DNA: TGTGCCAGTAGTATAGTGGTGAGTGGCAATCAGCCCCAGCATTTT. V usage is TRBV19 and J usage is TRBJ1-5; D ambiguous. The V gene's germline CDR1 is LNHDA and CDR2 SQIVND (reference sequence). This CDR3 has 15 residues. V shed 1 base and J shed 2 bases, with 9 bases lying between them.

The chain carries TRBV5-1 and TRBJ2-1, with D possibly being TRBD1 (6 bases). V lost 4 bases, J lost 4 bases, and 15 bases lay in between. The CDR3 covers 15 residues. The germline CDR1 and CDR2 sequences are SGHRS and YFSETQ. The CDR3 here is CASSGGRDIYNEQFF. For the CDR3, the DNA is TGCGCCAGCAGCGGCGGCAGGGACATTTACAATGAGCAGTTCTTC.

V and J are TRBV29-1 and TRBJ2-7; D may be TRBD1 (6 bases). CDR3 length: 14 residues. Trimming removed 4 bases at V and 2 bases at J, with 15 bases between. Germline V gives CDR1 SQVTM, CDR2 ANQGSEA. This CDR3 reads CSVGPRGNPYEQYF. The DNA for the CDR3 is TGCAGCGTTGGTCCCAGGGGTAATCCCTACGAGCAGTACTTC.

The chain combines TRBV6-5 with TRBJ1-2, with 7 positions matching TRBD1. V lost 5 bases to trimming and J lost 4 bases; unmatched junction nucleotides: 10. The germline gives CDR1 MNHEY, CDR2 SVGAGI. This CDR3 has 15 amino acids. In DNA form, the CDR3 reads TGTGCCAGCAGTCCAGGGAGACAGGGAGGCTATGGCTACACCTTC. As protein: CASSPGRQGGYGYTF.

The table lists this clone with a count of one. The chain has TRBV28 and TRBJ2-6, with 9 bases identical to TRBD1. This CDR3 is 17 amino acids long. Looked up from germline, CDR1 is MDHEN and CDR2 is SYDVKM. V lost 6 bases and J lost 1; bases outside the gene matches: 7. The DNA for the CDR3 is TGTGCCAGCAGGCCGGGACAGGGTTTTTCTGGGGCCAACGTCCTGACTTTC. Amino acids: CASRPGQGFSGANVLTF. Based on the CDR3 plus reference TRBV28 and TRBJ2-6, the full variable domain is DVKVTQSSRYLVKRTGEKVFLECVQDMDHENMFWYRQDPGLGLRLIYFSYDVKMKEKGDIPEGYSVSREKKERFSLILESASTNQTSMYLCASRPGQGFSGANVLTFGAGSRLTVL.

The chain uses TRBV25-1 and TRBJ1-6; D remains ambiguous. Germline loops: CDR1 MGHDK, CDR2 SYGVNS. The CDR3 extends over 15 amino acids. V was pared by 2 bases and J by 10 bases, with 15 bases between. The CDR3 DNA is TGTGCCAGCAGTGAAGGGCACGGGATGGGATCACCCCTCCACTTT. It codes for CASSEGHGMGSPLHF. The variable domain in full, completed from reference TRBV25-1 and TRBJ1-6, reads EADIYQTPRYLVIGTGKKITLECSQTMGHDKMYWYQQDPGMELHLIHYSYGVNSTEKGDLSSESTVSRIRTEHFPLTLESARPSHTSQYLCASSEGHGMGSPLHFGNGTRLTVT.

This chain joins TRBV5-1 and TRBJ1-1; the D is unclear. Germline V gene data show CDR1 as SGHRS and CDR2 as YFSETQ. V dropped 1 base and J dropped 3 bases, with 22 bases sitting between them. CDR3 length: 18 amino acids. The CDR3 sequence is CASSLKQAMGKRDTEAFF. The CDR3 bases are TGCGCCAGCAGCTTGAAGCAGGCCATGGGGAAGAGGGACACTGAAGCTTTCTTT. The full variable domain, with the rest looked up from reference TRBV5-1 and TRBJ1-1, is KAGVTQTPRYLIKTRGQQVTLSCSPISGHRSVSWYQQTPGQGLQFLFEYFSETQRNKGNFPGRFSGRQFSNSRSEMNVSTLELGDSALYLCASSLKQAMGKRDTEAFFGQGTRLTVV.

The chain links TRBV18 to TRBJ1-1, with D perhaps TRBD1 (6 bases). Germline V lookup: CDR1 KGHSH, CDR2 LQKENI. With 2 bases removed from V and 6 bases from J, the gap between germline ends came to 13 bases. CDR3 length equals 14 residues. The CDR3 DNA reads TGTGCCAGCTCACCAACACAGGGATTCTCTGAAGCTTTCTTT. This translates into CASSPTQGFSEAFF. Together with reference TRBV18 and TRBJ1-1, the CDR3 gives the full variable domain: NAGVMQNPRHLVRRRGQEARLRCSPMKGHSHVYWYRQLPEEGLKFMVYLQKENIIDESGMPKERFSAEFPKEGPSILRIQQVVRGDSAAYFCASSPTQGFSEAFFGQGTRLTVV.

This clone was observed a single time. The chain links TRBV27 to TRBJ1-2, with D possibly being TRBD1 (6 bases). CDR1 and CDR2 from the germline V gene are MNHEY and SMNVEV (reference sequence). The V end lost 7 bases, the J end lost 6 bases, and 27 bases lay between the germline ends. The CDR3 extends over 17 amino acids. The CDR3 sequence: CASTKGGGETDADGYTF. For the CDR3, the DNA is TGTGCCAGCACAAAGGGAGGGGGTGAGACCGACGCGGATGGCTACACCTTC.

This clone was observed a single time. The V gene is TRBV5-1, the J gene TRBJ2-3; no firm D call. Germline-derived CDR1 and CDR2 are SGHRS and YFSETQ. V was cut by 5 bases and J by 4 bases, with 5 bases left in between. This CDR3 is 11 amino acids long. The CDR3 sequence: CASRSADTQYF. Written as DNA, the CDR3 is TGCGCCAGCAGGTCCGCAGATACGCAGTATTTT.

For the CDR3, the DNA is TGTGCCAGCAGCTTGGTGGCAACTGAAGCTTTCTTT. Translating gives CASSLVATEAFF. The rearrangement uses TRBV5-5 and TRBJ1-1; D remains ambiguous. The V gene lost 0 bases and the J gene lost 5 bases, with 5 bases spanning the gap. Looked up from germline, CDR1 is SGHKS and CDR2 is YYEKEE (reference sequence). CDR3 length: 12 amino acids.

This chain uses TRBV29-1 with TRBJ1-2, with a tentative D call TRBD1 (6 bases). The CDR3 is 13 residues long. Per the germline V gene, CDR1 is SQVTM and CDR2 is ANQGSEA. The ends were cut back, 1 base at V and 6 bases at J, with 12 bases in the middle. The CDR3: CSVEGFGQNGYTF. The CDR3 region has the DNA TGCAGCGTTGAAGGTTTCGGACAGAATGGCTACACCTTC.

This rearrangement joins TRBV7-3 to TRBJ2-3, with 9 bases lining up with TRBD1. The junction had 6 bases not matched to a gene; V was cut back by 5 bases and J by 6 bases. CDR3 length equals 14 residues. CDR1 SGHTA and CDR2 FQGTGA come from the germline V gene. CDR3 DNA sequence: TGTGCCAGCAGCCTCGACAGGGGGAGGGATACGCAGTATTTT. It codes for CASSLDRGRDTQYF.

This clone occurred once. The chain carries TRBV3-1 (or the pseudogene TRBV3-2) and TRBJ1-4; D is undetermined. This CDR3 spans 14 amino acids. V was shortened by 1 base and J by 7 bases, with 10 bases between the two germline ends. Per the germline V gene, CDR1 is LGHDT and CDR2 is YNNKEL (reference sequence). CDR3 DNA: TGTGCCAGCAGCCAAGGAGGGTTTGGTGAAAAACTGTTTTTT. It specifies CASSQGGFGEKLFF.

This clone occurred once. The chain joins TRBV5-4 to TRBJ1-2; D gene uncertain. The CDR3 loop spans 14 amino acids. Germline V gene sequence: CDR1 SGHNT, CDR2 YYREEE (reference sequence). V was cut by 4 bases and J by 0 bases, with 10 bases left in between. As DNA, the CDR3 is TGTGCCAGCAGCCGAGACGGAGCTAACTATGGCTACACCTTC. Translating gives CASSRDGANYGYTF.

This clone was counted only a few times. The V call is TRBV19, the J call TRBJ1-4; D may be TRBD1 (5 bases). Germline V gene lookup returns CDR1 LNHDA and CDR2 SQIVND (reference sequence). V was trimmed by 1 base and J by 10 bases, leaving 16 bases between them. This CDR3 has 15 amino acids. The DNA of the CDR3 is TGTGCCAGTAGTATAGGTCTGGCCATGGGGCGAAAACTGTTTTTT. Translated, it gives CASSIGLAMGRKLFF.

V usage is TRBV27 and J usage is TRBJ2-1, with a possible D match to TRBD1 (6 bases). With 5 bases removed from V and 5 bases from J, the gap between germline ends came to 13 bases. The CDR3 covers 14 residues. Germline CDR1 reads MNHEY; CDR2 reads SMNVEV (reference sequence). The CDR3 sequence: CASSTPYRDNEQFF. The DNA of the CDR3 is TGTGCCAGCAGTACCCCATACAGGGACAATGAGCAGTTCTTC.

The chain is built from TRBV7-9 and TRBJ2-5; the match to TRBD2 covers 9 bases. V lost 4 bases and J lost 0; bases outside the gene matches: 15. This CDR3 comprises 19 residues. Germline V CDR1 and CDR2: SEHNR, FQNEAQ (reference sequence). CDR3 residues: CASSSLPGVAGVYQETQYF. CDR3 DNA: TGTGCCAGCAGCTCCCTCCCCGGGGTAGCGGGGGTGTACCAAGAGACCCAGTACTTC.